This TCR beta chain was captured by sequencing in a study of CD8 T cells in ankylosing spondylitis. Whole-study findings and limits: Disease-linked clones, CD8+, were relatively rare in peripheral blood. A number of the motif variants had already been described in reactive arthritis synovial fluid and blood. A TCR beta motif of eight highly homologous variants appeared characteristic of ankylosing spondylitis blood. Matched ankylosing spondylitis synovial fluid reportedly contained a significantly enriched population of disease-linked clones.

The sample holds a few counts of this clonotype. Its antigen is unidentified. Generation of TCR beta libraries employed quantitative 5'-RACE incorporating molecular barcodes. TCRdb re-called the 5' RACE reads with MiXCR, one entry per CDR3 protein. Among some 700,000 distinct CDR3 sequences listed, 15% to 20% were seen once. CDR3 length: 18 residues. Trimming at V came to 4 bases and at J to 0 bases, leaving 12 bases not matched to a gene. The germline gives CDR1 MGHRA, CDR2 YSYEKL. Sequenced material: blood, either unsorted or a sorted T cell fraction (not recorded which). V usage is TRBV4-1 and J usage is TRBJ1-2, with 9 bases lining up with TRBD1. The sequence came from a male donor with ankylosing spondylitis. The CDR3 protein is CASSPDRDREWANYGYTF. In nucleotides, the CDR3 is TGCGCCAGCAGCCCCGACCGGGACAGGGAGTGGGCTAACTATGGCTACACCTTC.